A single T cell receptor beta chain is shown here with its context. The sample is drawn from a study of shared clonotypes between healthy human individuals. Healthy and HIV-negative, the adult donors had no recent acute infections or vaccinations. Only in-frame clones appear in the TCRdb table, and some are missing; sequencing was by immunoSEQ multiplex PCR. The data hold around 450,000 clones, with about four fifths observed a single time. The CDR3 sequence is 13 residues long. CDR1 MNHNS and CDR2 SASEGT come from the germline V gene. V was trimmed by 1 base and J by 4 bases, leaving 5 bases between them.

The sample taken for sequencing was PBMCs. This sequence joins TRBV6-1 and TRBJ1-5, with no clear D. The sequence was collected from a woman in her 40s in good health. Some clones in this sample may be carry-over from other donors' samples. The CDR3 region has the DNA TGTGCCAGCAGTGAAGGAGTAAATCAGCCCCAGCATTTT. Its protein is CASSEGVNQPQHF.